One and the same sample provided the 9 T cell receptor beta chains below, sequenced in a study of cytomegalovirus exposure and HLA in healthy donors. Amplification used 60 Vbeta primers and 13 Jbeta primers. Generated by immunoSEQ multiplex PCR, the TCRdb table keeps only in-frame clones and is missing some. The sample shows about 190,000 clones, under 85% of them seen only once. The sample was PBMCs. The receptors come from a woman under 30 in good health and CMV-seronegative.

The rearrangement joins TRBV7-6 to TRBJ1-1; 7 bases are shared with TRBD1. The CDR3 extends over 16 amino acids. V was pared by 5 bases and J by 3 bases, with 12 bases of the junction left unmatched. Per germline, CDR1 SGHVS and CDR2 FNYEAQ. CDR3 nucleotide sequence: TGTGCCAGCAGCCCCCGACAGGGAGGAGGTGACACTGAAGCTTTCTTT. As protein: CASSPRQGGGDTEAFF.

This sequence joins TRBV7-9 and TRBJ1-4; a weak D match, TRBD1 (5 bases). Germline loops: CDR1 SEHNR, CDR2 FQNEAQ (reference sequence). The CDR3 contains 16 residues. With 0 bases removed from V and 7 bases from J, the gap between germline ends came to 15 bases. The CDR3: CASSLAFSGMGEKLFF. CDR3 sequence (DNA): TGTGCCAGCAGCTTAGCCTTCTCAGGGATGGGTGAAAAACTGTTTTTT.

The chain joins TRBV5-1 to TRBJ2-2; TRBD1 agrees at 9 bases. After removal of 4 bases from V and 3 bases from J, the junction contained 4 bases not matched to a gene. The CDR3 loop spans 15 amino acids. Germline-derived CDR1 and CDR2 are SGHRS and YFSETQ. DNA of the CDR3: TGCGCCAGCAGCGGCGGGACAGGGTACACCGGGGAGCTGTTTTTT. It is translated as CASSGGTGYTGELFF.

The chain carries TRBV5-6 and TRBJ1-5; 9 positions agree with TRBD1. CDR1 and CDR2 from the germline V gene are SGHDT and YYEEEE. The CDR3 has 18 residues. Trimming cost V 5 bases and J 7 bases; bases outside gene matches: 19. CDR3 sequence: CASSQLTQGAGLGQPQHF. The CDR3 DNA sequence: TGTGCCAGCAGTCAACTTACACAGGGGGCTGGTTTAGGCCAGCCCCAGCATTTT.

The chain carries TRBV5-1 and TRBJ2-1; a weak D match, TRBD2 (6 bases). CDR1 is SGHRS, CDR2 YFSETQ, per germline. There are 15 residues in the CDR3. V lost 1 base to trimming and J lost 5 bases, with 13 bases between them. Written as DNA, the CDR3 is TGCGCCAGCAGCTTGTCGCTAGCGATAAACAATGAGCAGTTCTTC. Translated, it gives CASSLSLAINNEQFF.

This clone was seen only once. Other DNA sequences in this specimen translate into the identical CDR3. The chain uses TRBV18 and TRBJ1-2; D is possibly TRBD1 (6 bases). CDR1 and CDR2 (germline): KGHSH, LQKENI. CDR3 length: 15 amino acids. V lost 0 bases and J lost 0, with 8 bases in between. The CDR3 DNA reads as TGTGCCAGCTCACCACCCCAGGGGTCTAACTATGGCTACACCTTC. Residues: CASSPPQGSNYGYTF.

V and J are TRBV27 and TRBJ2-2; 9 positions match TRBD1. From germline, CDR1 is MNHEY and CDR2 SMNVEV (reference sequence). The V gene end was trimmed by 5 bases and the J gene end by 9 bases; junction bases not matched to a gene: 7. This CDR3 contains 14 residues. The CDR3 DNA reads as TGTGCCAGCAGTCCCGGACAGGGGATGCGGGAGCTGTTTTTT. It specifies CASSPGQGMRELFF.

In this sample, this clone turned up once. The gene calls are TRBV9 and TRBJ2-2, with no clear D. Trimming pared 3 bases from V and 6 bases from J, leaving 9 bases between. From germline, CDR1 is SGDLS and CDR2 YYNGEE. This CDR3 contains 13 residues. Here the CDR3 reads CASSGSTSGELFF. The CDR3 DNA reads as TGTGCCAGCAGCGGCAGTACGTCCGGGGAGCTGTTTTTT.

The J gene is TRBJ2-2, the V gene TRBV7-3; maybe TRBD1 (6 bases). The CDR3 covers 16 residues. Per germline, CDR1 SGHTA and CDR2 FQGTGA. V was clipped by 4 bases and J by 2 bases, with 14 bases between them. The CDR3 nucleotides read TGTGCCAGCAGCTCTAACCCGGGACACAACACCGGGGAGCTGTTTTTT. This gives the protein CASSSNPGHNTGELFF.